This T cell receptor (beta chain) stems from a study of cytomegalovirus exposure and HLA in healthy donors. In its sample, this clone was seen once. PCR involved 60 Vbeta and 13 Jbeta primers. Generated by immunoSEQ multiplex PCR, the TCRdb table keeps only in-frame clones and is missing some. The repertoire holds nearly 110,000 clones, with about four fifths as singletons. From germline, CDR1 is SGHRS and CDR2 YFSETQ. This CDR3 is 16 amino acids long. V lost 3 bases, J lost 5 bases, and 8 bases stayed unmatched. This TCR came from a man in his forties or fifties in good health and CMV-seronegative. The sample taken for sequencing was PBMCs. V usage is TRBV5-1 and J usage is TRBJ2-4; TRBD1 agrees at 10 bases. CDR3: CASSWGTGVTQNIQYF. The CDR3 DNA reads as TGCGCCAGCAGCTGGGGGACAGGGGTAACCCAAAACATTCAGTACTTC.